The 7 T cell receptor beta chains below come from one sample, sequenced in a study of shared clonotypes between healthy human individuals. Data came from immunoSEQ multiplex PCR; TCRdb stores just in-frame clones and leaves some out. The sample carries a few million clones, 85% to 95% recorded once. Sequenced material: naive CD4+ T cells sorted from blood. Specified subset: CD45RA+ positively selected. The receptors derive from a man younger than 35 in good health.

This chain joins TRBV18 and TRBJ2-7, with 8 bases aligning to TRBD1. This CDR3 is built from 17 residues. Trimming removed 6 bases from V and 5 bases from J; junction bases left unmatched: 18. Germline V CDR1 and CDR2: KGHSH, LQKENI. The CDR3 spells CASSLDRVSLSIHEQYF. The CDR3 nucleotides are TGTGCCAGCTCTCTGGACAGGGTATCTCTTTCGATTCACGAGCAGTACTTC.

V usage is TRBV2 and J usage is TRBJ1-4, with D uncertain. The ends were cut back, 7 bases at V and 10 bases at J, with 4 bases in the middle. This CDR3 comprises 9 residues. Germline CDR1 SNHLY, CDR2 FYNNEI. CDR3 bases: TGTGCCAGCATCGCAAAACTGTTTTTT. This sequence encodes CASIAKLFF.

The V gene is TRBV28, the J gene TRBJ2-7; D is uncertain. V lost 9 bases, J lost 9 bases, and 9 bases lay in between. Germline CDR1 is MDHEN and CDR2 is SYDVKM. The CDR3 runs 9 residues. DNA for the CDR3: TGTGCCAGAGTTAAGGGGCAGTACTTC. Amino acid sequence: CARVKGQYF.

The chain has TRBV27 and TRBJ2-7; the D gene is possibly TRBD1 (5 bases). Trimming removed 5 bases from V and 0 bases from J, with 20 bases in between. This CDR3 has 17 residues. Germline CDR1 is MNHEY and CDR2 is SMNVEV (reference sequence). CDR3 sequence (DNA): TGTGCCAGCAGTCCCCGTCCTCGACAGCTGAGCTCCTACGAGCAGTACTTC. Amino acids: CASSPRPRQLSSYEQYF.

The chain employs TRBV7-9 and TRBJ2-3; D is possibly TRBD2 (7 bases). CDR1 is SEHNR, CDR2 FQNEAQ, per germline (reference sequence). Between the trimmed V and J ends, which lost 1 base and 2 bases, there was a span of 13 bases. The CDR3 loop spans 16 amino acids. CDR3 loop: CASSLVGGAFTDTQYF. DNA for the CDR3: TGTGCCAGCAGCTTAGTAGGGGGGGCATTCACAGATACGCAGTATTTT.

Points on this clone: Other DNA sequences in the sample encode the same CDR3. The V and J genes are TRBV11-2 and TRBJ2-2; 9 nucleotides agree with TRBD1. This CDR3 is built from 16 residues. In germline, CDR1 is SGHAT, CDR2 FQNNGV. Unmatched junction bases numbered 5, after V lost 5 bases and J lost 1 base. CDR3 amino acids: CASSPGTGKNTGELFF. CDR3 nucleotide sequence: TGTGCCAGCAGCCCAGGGACAGGGAAGAACACCGGGGAGCTGTTTTTT.

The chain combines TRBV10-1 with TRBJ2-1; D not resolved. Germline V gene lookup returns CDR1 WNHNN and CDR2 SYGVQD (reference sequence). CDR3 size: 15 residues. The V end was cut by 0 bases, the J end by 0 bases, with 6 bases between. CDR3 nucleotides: TGCGCCAGCAGTGAGTCGCCACTCTCCTACAATGAGCAGTTCTTC. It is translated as CASSESPLSYNEQFF.